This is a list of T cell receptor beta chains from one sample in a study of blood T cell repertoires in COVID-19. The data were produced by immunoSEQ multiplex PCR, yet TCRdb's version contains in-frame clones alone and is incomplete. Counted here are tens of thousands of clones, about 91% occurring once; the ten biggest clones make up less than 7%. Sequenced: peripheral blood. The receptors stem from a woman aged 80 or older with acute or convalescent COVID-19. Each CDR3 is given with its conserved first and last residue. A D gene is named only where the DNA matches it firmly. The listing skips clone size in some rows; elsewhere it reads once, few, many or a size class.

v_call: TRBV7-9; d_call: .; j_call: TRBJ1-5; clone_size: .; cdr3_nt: TGTGCCAGCAGCTCGGGGGACCCCGGCTGGCAGCCCCAGCATTTT; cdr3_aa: CASSSGDPGWQPQHF
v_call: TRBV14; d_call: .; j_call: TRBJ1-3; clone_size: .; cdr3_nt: TGTGCCAGCAGCCAAGCCAGGGGAGGAAACACCATATATTTT; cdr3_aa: CASSQARGGNTIYF
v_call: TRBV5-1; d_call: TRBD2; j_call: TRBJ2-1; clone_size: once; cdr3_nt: TGCGCCAGCAGCAAGACTAGCGGGCCCTACAATGAGCAGTTCTTC; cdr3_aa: CASSKTSGPYNEQFF
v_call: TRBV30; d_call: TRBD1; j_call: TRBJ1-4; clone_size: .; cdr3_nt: TGTGCCTGGACCCAACCCGTGGGGGGACAGTCTCCGAGAAATGAAAAACTGTTTTTT; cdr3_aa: CAWTQPVGGQSPRNEKLFF
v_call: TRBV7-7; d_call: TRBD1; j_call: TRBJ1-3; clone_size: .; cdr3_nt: TGTGCTAGCAGCCCATCGGAACCGGGACAGGTGAATTCTGGAAACACCATATATTTT; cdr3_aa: CASSPSEPGQVNSGNTIYF
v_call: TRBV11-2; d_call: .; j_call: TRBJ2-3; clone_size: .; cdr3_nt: TGTGCCAGCAGCTTAGTTGGTCAGTTTACAGATACGCAGTATTTT; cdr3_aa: CASSLVGQFTDTQYF
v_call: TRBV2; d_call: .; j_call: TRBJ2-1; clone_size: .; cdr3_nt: TGTGCGACAGGTCGCTCCTACAATGAGCAGTTCTTC; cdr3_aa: CATGRSYNEQFF
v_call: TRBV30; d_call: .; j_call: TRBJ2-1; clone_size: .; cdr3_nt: TGTGCCTGGAGTGTACGAACGTGGGGCGATGAGCAGTTCTTC; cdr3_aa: CAWSVRTWGDEQFF
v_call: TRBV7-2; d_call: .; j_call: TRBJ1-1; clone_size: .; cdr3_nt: TGTGCCAGCAGCTCGTTCCCAGGGAACACGAACACTGAAGCTTTCTTT; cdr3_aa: CASSSFPGNTNTEAFF
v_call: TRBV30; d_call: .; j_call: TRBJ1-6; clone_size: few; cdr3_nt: TGTGCCTGGAGTGTACGTCGGAGCCTTGAGTCACCCCTCCACTTT; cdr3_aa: CAWSVRRSLESPLHF
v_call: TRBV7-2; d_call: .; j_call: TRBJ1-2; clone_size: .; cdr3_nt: TGTGCCAGCAGCTCCGGCGGGGACTATGGCTACACCTTC; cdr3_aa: CASSSGGDYGYTF
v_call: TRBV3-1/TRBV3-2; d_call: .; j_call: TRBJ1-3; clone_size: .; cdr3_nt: TGTGCCAGCAGCCTCAAGGGGTCTGGAAACACCATATATTTT; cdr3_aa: CASSLKGSGNTIYF
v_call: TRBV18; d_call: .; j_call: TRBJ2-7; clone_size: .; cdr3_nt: TGTGCCAGCTCACCACCAGCACAGCCCTACGAGCAGTACTTC; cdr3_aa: CASSPPAQPYEQYF
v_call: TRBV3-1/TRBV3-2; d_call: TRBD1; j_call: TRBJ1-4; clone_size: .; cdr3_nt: TGTGCCAGCAGCCAAGAACGGGGGACAGGGGGCGGAAAACTGTTTTTT; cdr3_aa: CASSQERGTGGGKLFF
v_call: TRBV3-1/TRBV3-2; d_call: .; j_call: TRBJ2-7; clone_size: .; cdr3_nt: TGTGCCAGCAGCCAAGGGCTTTCCTACGAGCAGTACTTC; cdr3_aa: CASSQGLSYEQYF
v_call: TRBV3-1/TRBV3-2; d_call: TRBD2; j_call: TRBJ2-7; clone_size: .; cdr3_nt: TGTGCCAGCAGCCCCCACGCGGGGGGTTTGGGAGGGGAGCAGTACTTC; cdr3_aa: CASSPHAGGLGGEQYF
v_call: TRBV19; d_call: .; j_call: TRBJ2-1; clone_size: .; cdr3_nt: TGTGCCAGTAGTATAGATTTGAGTCTATCGATTGAGCAGTTCTTC; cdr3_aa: CASSIDLSLSIEQFF
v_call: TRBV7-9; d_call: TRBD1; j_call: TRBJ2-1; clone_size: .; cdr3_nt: TGTGCCAGCAGCCAGCGACAGGGCGAACCGTCCTACAATGAGCAGTTCTTC; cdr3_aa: CASSQRQGEPSYNEQFF
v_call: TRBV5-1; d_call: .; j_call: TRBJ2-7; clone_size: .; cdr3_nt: TGCGCCAGCGGTGAACCGGGAACTTCCTACGAGCAGTACTTC; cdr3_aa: CASGEPGTSYEQYF
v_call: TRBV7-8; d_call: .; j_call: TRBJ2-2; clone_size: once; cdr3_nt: TGTGCCAGCAGCTCCTCAGGAACGAACACCGGGGAGCTGTTTTTT; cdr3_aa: CASSSSGTNTGELFF
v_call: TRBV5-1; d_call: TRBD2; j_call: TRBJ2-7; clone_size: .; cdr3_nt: TGCGCCAGCAGCTCTGGACTAGACCCAAACGAGCAGTACTTC; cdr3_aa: CASSSGLDPNEQYF
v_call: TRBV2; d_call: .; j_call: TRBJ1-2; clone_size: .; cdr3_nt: TGTGCCAGCAATCCCAGTGGTTATGGCTACACCTTC; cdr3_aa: CASNPSGYGYTF